Listed below are T cell receptor beta chains from one sample, sequenced in a study of CD4 T cells in relation to SARS-CoV-2 and coronaviruses. Using immunoSEQ multiplex PCR, the repertoire was profiled, and TCRdb retains in-frame clones only, with some absent. The sample carries under 25,000 clones, more than 75% recorded once. These receptors' targets are unknown. The source material was CD4+ T cells from PBMCs, cultured in vitro. The receptors derive from a human donor in good health. The CDR3 runs from the conserved cysteine through the conserved F or W. The order of the fields is V gene, J gene, clone size, D gene, CDR3 protein, CDR3 DNA. A D gene is named only where the DNA matches it firmly. Some rows have no size entry. The others give once, few or many, or a class for an expanded clone.

>TRBV10-3|TRBJ2-2|-|-
CAISAVRTNTGELFF
TGTGCCATCAGTGCAGTCAGGACGAACACCGGGGAGCTGTTTTTT
>TRBV30|TRBJ1-1|-|-
CAWSFMVNTEAFF
TGTGCCTGGAGCTTTATGGTGAACACTGAAGCTTTCTTT
>TRBV10-1|TRBJ2-3|-|TRBD2
CASSSGASTDTQYF
TGCGCCAGCAGTAGCGGGGCTAGCACAGATACGCAGTATTTT
>TRBV25-1|TRBJ1-6|-|-
CASKGNYNSPLHF
TGTGCCAGCAAGGGCAACTATAATTCACCCCTCCACTTT
>TRBV5-4|TRBJ2-7|-|-
CASSLGRGGEQYF
TGTGCCAGCAGCTTGGGCCGAGGGGGCGAGCAGTACTTC
>TRBV10-3|TRBJ2-3|-|-
CAISVYETDTQYF
TGTGCCATCAGTGTATACGAAACAGATACGCAGTATTTT
>TRBV5-1|TRBJ1-2|-|-
CASSFNREPSYGYTF
TGCGCCAGCAGCTTTAACAGGGAACCCAGCTATGGCTACACCTTC
>TRBV5-1|TRBJ2-3|-|-
CASSSTAGASTDTQYF
TGCGCCAGCAGCTCGACCGCAGGGGCTAGCACAGATACGCAGTATTTT
>TRBV18|TRBJ1-5|-|-
CASSPDSNQPQHF
TGTGCCAGCTCACCAGACAGCAATCAGCCCCAGCATTTT
>TRBV6-1|TRBJ2-1|-|TRBD2
CASSDSAGARSQFF
TGTGCCAGCAGTGATTCAGCGGGAGCGAGGTCGCAGTTCTTC
>TRBV15|TRBJ2-3|-|-
CATSRDIMATTDTQYF
TGTGCCACCAGCAGAGATATAATGGCCACCACAGATACGCAGTATTTT
>TRBV5-4|TRBJ1-4|-|TRBD1
CASSYTGGGEKLFF
TGTGCCAGCAGCTATACAGGGGGCGGTGAAAAACTGTTTTTT
>TRBV19|TRBJ2-1|-|-
CASSIDLGGRHNEQFF
TGTGCCAGTAGTATAGATCTGGGGGGTCGCCACAATGAGCAGTTCTTC
>TRBV19|TRBJ2-7|-|TRBD2
CASSIGGASGRIYEQYF
TGTGCCAGTAGTATAGGTGGGGCTAGCGGGAGGATCTACGAGCAGTACTTC
>TRBV11-2|TRBJ2-1|-|TRBD2
CASSLRLAGNNEQFF
TGTGCCAGCAGCTTAAGACTAGCGGGTAACAATGAGCAGTTCTTC
>TRBV2|TRBJ2-7|few|TRBD1
CASTLDRGRAYEQYF
TGTGCCAGCACTCTGGACAGGGGGCGCGCCTACGAGCAGTACTTC
>TRBV19|TRBJ2-3|-|-
CASRKGVLSTDTQYF
TGTGCCAGTAGAAAAGGGGTCCTTAGCACAGATACGCAGTATTTT
>TRBV6-6|TRBJ1-1|once|TRBD1
CASIGTGSNTEAFF
TGTGCCAGCATTGGGACAGGATCGAACACTGAAGCTTTCTTT
>TRBV7-6|TRBJ2-6|-|TRBD1
CASSSDRYSGANVLTF
TGTGCCAGCAGCTCGGACAGGTACTCTGGGGCCAACGTCCTGACTTTC
>TRBV19|TRBJ1-2|-|-
CASSRQVGPGGGYTF
TGTGCCAGTAGTCGACAGGTTGGGCCGGGAGGAGGCTACACCTTC
>TRBV25-1|TRBJ2-1|-|-
CASSGTYNEQFF
TGTGCCAGCAGTGGGACCTACAATGAGCAGTTCTTC
>TRBV11-2|TRBJ2-3|-|-
CASSTGRGTDTQYF
TGTGCCAGCAGCACCGGGCGGGGCACAGATACGCAGTATTTT
>TRBV7-3|TRBJ1-2|-|-
CASSSARGDGYTF
TGTGCCAGCAGCTCCGCGCGGGGAGACGGCTACACCTTC
>TRBV6-6|TRBJ1-2|-|-
CASSSGTNNYGYTF
TGTGCCAGCAGTTCCGGGACAAATAACTATGGCTACACCTTC
>TRBV21-1|TRBJ2-5|-|-
CASSNFKKKETQYF
TGTGCCAGCAGCAATTTTAAGAAAAAAGAGACCCAGTACTTC